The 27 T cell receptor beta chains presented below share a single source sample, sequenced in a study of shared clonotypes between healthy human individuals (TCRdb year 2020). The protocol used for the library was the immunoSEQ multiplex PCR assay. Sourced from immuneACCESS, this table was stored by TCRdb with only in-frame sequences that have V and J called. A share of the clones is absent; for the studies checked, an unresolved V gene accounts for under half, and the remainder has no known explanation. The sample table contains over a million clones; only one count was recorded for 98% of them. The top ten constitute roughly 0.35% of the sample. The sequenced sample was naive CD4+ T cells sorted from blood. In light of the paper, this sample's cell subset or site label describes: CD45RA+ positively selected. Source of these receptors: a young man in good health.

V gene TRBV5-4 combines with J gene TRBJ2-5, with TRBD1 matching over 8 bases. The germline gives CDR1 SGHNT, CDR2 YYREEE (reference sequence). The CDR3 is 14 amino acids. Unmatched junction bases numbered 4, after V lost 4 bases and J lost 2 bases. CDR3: CASSDGTGQETQYF. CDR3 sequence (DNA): TGTGCCAGCAGCGACGGGACAGGACAAGAGACCCAGTACTTC. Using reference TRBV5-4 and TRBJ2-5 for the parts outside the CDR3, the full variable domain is ETGVTQSPTHLIKTRGQQVTLRCSSQSGHNTVSWYQQALGQGPQFIFQYYREEENGRGNFPPRFSGLQFPNYSSELNVNALELDDSALYLCASSDGTGQETQYFGPGTRLLVL.

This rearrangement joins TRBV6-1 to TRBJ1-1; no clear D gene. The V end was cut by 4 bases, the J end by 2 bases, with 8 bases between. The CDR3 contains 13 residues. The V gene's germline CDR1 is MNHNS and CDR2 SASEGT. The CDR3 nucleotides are TGTGCCAGCAGTGGTAACTCAAACACTGAAGCTTTCTTT. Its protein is CASSGNSNTEAFF.

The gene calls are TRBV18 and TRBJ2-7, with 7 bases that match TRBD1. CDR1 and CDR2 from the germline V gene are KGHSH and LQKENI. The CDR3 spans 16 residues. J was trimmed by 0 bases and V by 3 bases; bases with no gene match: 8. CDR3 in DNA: TGTGCCAGCTCACCGGCTCGGACAGGAAGCTCCTACGAGCAGTACTTC. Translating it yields CASSPARTGSSYEQYF.

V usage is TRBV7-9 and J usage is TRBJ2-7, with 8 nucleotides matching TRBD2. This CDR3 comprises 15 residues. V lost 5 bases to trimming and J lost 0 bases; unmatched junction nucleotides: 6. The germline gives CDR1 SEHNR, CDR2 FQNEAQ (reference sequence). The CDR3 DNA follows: TGTGCCAGCAGCGAGCGGGAGTTGCGCTCCTACGAGCAGTACTTC. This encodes CASSERELRSYEQYF.

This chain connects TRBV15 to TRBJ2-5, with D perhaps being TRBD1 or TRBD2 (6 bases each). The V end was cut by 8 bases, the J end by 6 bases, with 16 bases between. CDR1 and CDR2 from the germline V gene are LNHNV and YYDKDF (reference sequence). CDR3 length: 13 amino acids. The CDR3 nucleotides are TGTGCCACCGCCGATCGGGGGCGGAAGACCCAGTACTTC. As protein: CATADRGRKTQYF. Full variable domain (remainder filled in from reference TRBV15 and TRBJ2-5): DAMVIQNPRYQVTQFGKPVTLSCSQTLNHNVMYWYQQKSSQAPKLLFHYYDKDFNNEADTPDNFQSRRPNTSFCFLDIRSPGLGDTAMYLCATADRGRKTQYFGPGTRLLVL.

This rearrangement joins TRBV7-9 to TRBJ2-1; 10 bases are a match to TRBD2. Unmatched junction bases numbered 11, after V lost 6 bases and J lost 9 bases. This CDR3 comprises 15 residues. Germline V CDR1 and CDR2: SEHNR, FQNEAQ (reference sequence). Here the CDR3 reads CASRFEAGGPSEQFF. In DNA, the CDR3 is TGTGCCAGCAGATTCGAAGCGGGAGGGCCGTCTGAGCAGTTCTTC.

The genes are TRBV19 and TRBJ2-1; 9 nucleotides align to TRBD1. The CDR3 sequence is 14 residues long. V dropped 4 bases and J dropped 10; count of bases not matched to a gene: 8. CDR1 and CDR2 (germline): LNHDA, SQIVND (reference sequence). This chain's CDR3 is CASSRDRVEEEQFF. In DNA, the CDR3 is TGTGCCAGTAGTAGGGACAGGGTCGAGGAGGAGCAGTTCTTC. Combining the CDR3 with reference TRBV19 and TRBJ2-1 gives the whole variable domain DGGITQSPKYLFRKEGQNVTLSCEQNLNHDAMYWYRQDPGQGLRLIYYSQIVNDFQKGDIAEGYSVSREKKESFPLTVTSAQKNPTAFYLCASSRDRVEEEQFFGPGTRLTVL.

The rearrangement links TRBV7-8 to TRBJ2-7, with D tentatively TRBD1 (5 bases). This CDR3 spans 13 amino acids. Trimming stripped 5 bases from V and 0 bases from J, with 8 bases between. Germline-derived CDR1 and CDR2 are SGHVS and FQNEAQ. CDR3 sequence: CASSRQSSYEQYF. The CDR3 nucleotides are TGTGCCAGCAGCCGACAGAGCTCCTACGAGCAGTACTTC. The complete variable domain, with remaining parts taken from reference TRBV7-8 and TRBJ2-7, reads GAGVSQSPRYKVAKRGQDVALRCDPISGHVSLFWYQQALGQGPEFLTYFQNEAQLDKSGLPSDRFFAERPEGSVSTLKIQRTQQEDSAVYLCASSRQSSYEQYFGPGTRLTVT.

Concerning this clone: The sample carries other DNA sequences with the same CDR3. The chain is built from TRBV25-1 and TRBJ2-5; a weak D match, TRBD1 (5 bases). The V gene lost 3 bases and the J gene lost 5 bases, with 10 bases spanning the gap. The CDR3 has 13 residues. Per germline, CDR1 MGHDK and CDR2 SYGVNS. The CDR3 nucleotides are TGTGCCAGCAGTGAGTGGGGCGGCGAGACCCAGTACTTC. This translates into CASSEWGGETQYF.

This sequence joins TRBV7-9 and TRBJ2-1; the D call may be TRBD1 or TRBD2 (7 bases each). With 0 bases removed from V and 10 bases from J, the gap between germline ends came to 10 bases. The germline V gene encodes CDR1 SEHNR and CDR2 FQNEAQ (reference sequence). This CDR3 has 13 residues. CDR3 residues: CASSLAGGGEQFF. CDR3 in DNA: TGTGCCAGCAGCTTAGCGGGAGGGGGCGAGCAGTTCTTC.

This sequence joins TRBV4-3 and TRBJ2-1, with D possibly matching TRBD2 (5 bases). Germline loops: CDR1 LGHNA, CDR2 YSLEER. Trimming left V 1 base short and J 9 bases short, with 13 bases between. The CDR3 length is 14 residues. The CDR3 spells CASSQVEGTGEQFF. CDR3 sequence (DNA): TGCGCCAGCAGCCAAGTCGAGGGTACGGGTGAGCAGTTCTTC.

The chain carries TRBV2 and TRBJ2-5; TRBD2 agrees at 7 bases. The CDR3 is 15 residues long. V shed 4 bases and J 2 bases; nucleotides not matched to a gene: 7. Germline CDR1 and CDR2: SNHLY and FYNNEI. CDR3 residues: CASSGPAGWQETQYF. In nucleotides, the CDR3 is TGTGCCAGCAGTGGCCCAGCGGGGTGGCAAGAGACCCAGTACTTC.

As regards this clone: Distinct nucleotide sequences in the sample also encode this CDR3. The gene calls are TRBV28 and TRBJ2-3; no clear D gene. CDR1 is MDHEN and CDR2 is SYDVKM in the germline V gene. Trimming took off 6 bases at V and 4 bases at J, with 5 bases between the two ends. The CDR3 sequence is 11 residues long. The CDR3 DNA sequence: TGTGCCAGCAGAGGAGCAGATACGCAGTATTTT. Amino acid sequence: CASRGADTQYF.

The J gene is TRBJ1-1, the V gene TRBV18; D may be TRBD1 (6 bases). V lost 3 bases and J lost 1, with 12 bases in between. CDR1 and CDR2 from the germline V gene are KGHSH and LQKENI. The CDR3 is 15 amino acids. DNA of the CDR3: TGTGCCAGCTCACCGCGACGACAGGAGAACACTGAAGCTTTCTTT. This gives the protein CASSPRRQENTEAFF.

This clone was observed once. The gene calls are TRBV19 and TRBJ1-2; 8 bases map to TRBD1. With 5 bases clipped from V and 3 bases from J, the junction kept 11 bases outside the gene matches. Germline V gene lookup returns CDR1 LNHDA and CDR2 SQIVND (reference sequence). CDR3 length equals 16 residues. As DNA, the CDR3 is TGTGCCAGTAGTGTCACTCAGGGGGCCGTCGACTATGGCTACACCTTC. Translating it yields CASSVTQGAVDYGYTF.

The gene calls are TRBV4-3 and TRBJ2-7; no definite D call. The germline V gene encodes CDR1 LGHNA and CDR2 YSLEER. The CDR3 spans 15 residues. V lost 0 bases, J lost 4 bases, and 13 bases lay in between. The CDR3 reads CASSQDTVRRYEQYF. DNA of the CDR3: TGCGCCAGCAGCCAAGATACAGTTCGCAGATACGAGCAGTACTTC.

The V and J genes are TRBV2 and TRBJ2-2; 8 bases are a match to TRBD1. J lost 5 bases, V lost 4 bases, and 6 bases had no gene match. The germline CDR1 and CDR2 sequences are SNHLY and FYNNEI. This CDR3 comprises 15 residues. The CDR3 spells CASSGRQGQTGELFF. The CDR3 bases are TGTGCCAGCAGTGGCAGACAGGGGCAGACCGGGGAGCTGTTTTTT.

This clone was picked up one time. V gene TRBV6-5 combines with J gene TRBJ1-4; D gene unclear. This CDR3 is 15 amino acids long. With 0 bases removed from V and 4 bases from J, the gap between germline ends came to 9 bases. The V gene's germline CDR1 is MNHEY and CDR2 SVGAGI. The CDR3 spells CASSYSNGLNEKLFF. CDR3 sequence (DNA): TGTGCCAGCAGTTACTCGAACGGACTTAATGAAAAACTGTTTTTT.

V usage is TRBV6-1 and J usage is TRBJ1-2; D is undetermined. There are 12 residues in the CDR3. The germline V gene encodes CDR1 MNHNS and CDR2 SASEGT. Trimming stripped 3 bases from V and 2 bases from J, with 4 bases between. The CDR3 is CASSDQNYGYTF. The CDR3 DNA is TGTGCCAGCAGTGACCAGAACTATGGCTACACCTTC.

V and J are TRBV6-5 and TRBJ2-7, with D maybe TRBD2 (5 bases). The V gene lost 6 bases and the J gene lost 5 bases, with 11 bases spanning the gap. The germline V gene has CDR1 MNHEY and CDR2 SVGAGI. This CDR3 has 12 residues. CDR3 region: CASSIGIHEQYF. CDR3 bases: TGTGCCAGCAGCATCGGGATCCACGAGCAGTACTTC.

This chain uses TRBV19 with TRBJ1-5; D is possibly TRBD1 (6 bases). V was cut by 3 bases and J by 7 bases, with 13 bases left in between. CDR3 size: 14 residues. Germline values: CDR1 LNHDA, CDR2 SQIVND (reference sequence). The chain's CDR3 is CASSIRGGGQPQHF. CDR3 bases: TGTGCCAGTAGTATTCGAGGGGGAGGACAGCCCCAGCATTTT.

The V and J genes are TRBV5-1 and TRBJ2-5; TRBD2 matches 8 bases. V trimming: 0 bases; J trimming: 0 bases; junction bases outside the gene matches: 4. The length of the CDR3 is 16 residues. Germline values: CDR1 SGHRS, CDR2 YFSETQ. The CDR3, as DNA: TGCGCCAGCAGCTTGGGGGAGCGGGAGAACCAAGAGACCCAGTACTTC. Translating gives CASSLGERENQETQYF.

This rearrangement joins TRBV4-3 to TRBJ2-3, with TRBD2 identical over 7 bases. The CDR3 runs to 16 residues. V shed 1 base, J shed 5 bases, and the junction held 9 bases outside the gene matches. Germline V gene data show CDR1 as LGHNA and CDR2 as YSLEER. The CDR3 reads CASSQGVAGPLDTQYF. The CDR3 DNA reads TGCGCCAGCAGCCAAGGGGTAGCGGGTCCTCTAGATACGCAGTATTTT.

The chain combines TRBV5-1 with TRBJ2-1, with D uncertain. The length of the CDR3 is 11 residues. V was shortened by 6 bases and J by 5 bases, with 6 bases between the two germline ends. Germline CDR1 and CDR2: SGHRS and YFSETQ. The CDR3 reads CASMENNEQFF. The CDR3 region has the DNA TGCGCCAGCATGGAGAACAATGAGCAGTTCTTC.

CDR3: CASSSGRETQYF. DNA of the CDR3: TGTGCCAGCAGTTCGGGACGAGAGACCCAGTACTTC. This rearrangement joins TRBV27 to TRBJ2-5; D may match TRBD1 or TRBD2 (5 bases each). The V end was cut by 4 bases, the J end by 4 bases, with 7 bases between. The CDR3 has 12 residues. Germline CDR1 reads MNHEY; CDR2 reads SMNVEV (reference sequence).

CDR3 protein: CASNERESLGQYF. In DNA form, the CDR3 reads TGTGCCAGCAACGAGCGGGAGAGCCTAGGTCAGTACTTC. The gene calls are TRBV2 and TRBJ2-7; 8 bases line up with TRBD2. Germline trimming cut 7 bases from V and 10 bases from J; bases unmatched to any gene: 12. Germline V lookup: CDR1 SNHLY, CDR2 FYNNEI. The CDR3 is 13 residues long. The full variable domain, completed using reference TRBV2 and TRBJ2-7, is EPEVTQTPSHQVTQMGQEVILRCVPISNHLYFYWYRQILGQKVEFLVSFYNNEISEKSEIFDDQFSVERPDGSNFTLKIRSTKLEDSAMYFCASNERESLGQYFGPGTRLTVT.

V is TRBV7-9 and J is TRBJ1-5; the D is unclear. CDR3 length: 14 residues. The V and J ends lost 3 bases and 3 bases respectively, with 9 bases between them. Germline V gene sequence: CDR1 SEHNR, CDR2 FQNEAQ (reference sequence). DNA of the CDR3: TGTGCCAGCAGCTTCGGACCGCTCAATCAGCCCCAGCATTTT. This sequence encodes CASSFGPLNQPQHF. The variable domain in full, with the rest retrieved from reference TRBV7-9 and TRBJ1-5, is DTGVSQNPRHKITKRGQNVTFRCDPISEHNRLYWYRQTLGQGPEFLTYFQNEAQLEKSRLLSDRFSAERPKGSFSTLEIQRTEQGDSAMYLCASSFGPLNQPQHFGDGTRLSIL.